This passage covers 16 T cell receptor beta chains from one sample sequenced in a study of blood T cell repertoires in COVID-19. Profiled with immunoSEQ multiplex PCR; TCRdb holds only in-frame clones, not every one. Found here are 300,000 to 400,000 clones, 86% of them singletons; the top ten hold 7.1%. The sequenced material came from peripheral blood. The receptor source for this set is a woman aged 60 to 75 with COVID-19, enrolled during active disease.

This chain uses TRBV11-2 with TRBJ2-2; D is unclear. The CDR3 loop spans 15 amino acids. Germline values: CDR1 SGHAT, CDR2 FQNNGV. V was clipped by 0 bases and J by 4 bases, with 9 bases between them. The CDR3 loop reads CASSLDRPGTGELFF. The DNA for the CDR3 is TGTGCCAGCAGCTTAGATCGGCCGGGCACCGGGGAGCTGTTTTTT.

The V and J genes are TRBV27 and TRBJ1-2, with D perhaps matching TRBD1 (6 bases). Trimming shortened V by 10 bases and J by 5 bases, and 17 bases separated the two germline ends. Germline V gives CDR1 MNHEY, CDR2 SMNVEV (reference sequence). The CDR3 length is 13 residues. CDR3 DNA sequence: TGTGCCACTGCACGGGGGGGCTCTTATGGCTACACCTTC. It specifies CATARGGSYGYTF.

The V gene is TRBV25-1, the J gene TRBJ2-1; D gene uncertain. Trimming removed 2 bases at V and 3 bases at J, with 11 bases between. Per the germline V gene, CDR1 is MGHDK and CDR2 is SYGVNS. This CDR3 has 15 amino acids. The CDR3 nucleotides read TGTGCCAGCAGTGAAATAAGCCTAGGCTACAATGAGCAGTTCTTC. Translating it yields CASSEISLGYNEQFF. The complete variable domain, with remaining parts taken from reference TRBV25-1 and TRBJ2-1, reads EADIYQTPRYLVIGTGKKITLECSQTMGHDKMYWYQQDPGMELHLIHYSYGVNSTEKGDLSSESTVSRIRTEHFPLTLESARPSHTSQYLCASSEISLGYNEQFFGPGTRLTVL.

The CDR3 spells CASSLDGYGYTF. The CDR3 nucleotides read TGTGCCAGCAGCTTAGACGGGTATGGCTACACCTTC. V is TRBV7-2 and J is TRBJ1-2; D is undetermined. Germline assignment: CDR1 SGHTA and CDR2 FQGNSA. Trimming took 1 base from V and 5 from J, leaving 5 bases between them. The CDR3 loop spans 12 amino acids.

The chain carries TRBV19 and TRBJ1-3; maybe TRBD1 (5 bases). CDR1 and CDR2 (germline): LNHDA, SQIVND (reference sequence). The V and J ends lost 6 bases and 1 base respectively, with 22 bases between them. The length of the CDR3 is 18 residues. CDR3: CASSPGGYTFWSGNTIYF. DNA of the CDR3: TGTGCCAGTAGCCCCGGGGGGTACACTTTTTGGTCTGGAAACACCATATATTTT.

This clone was counted once. This sample also contains other DNA sequences that code for the same CDR3. This sequence joins TRBV9 and TRBJ1-3, with TRBD1 identical over 7 bases. The V and J ends lost 2 bases and 4 bases, in that order; junction bases with no gene match: 6. Germline-derived CDR1 and CDR2 are SGDLS and YYNGEE. This CDR3 region has 15 residues. The CDR3 DNA reads as TGTGCCAGCAGCGTTACCGGGACAGCGGGAAACACCATATATTTT. Its translation is CASSVTGTAGNTIYF.

This clone was observed a few times. The chain uses TRBV7-9 and TRBJ1-2; 9 bases match TRBD1. V dropped 5 bases and J dropped 5; count of bases not matched to a gene: 6. This CDR3 has 14 amino acids. Germline V gene data show CDR1 as SEHNR and CDR2 as FQNEAQ (reference sequence). CDR3 DNA sequence: TGTGCCAGCAGCCCTGGGACAGGGCTGTATGGCTACACCTTC. Its translation is CASSPGTGLYGYTF.

The rearrangement links TRBV7-7 to TRBJ2-2; TRBD2 agrees at 10 bases. CDR1 and CDR2 (germline): SSHAT, FNYEAQ (reference sequence). The length of the CDR3 is 15 residues. V shed 5 bases, J shed 3 bases, and the junction held 3 bases outside the gene matches. The DNA of the CDR3 is TGTGCCAGCAGCCCTGGGACTAGCGACACCGGGGAGCTGTTTTTT. It encodes CASSPGTSDTGELFF.

The chain employs TRBV9 and TRBJ2-2; 8 bases are a match to TRBD1. Germline CDR1 reads SGDLS; CDR2 reads YYNGEE. V gave up 3 bases and J gave up 0 bases; unmatched junction bases: 4. The CDR3 extends over 16 amino acids. The CDR3 protein is CASSAWGQANTGELFF. Here the CDR3 DNA reads TGTGCCAGCAGCGCCTGGGGACAGGCGAACACCGGGGAGCTGTTTTTT. The full variable domain, its missing parts supplied by reference TRBV9 and TRBJ2-2, is DSGVTQTPKHLITATGQRVTLRCSPRSGDLSVYWYQQSLDQGLQFLIQYYNGEERAKGNILERFSAQQFPDLHSELNLSSLELGDSALYFCASSAWGQANTGELFFGEGSRLTVL.

This chain uses TRBV5-1 with TRBJ1-2; TRBD1 matches 11 bases. The CDR3 has 15 residues. CDR1 and CDR2 from the germline V gene are SGHRS and YFSETQ. V shed 0 bases and J 4 bases; nucleotides not matched to a gene: 2. The CDR3 protein is CASSLAGTGGYGYTF. CDR3 DNA: TGCGCCAGCAGCTTGGCCGGGACAGGGGGCTATGGCTACACCTTC.

This clone showed up just a few times. Here the CDR3 reads CARSLVDRGTGLGTDTQYF. The DNA of the CDR3 is TGTGCCAGAAGCTTGGTAGACCGGGGGACCGGTCTTGGCACAGATACGCAGTATTTT. The gene calls are TRBV5-3 and TRBJ2-3, with a weak D call TRBD2 (6 bases). TRBV5-3 is assigned to the ORF class and has an uncertain function. Trimming left V 0 bases short and J 1 base short, with 21 bases between. This CDR3 has 19 amino acids.

CDR3 sequence (DNA): TGTGCCAGCAGCTTAGATCGGCAGTACAGGGGGCCCACAGATACGCAGTATTTT. Translated, it gives CASSLDRQYRGPTDTQYF. The chain uses TRBV11-2 and TRBJ2-3; TRBD1 agrees at 9 bases. This CDR3 is built from 18 residues. Germline CDR1 and CDR2: SGHAT and FQNNGV. With V trimmed by 0 bases and J by 2 bases, 9 bases remained unmatched.

The rearrangement links TRBV5-1 to TRBJ2-7; a possible D gene is TRBD1 (7 bases). The V end was cut by 2 bases, the J end by 3 bases, with 12 bases between. The CDR3 spans 14 residues. The V gene's germline CDR1 is SGHRS and CDR2 YFSETQ. Here the CDR3 reads CASSFRQGGYEQYF. The CDR3 DNA is TGCGCCAGCAGCTTTAGACAGGGAGGCTACGAGCAGTACTTC. The complete variable domain, with remaining parts taken from reference TRBV5-1 and TRBJ2-7, reads KAGVTQTPRYLIKTRGQQVTLSCSPISGHRSVSWYQQTPGQGLQFLFEYFSETQRNKGNFPGRFSGRQFSNSRSEMNVSTLELGDSALYLCASSFRQGGYEQYFGPGTRLTVT.

In regard to this clone: The junction departs from germline at one end; a sequencing error may be responsible. The V gene is TRBV3-1 (or the pseudogene TRBV3-2), the J gene TRBJ1-2, with 7 bases that match TRBD1. The CDR3 consists of 10 residues. Germline assignment: CDR1 LGHDT and CDR2 YNNKEL (reference sequence). In DNA, the CDR3 is TGCGACCGGGACAGCTATGGCTACACCTTC. Residues: CDRDSYGYTF.

The CDR3 loop reads CASSEPRIYGYTF. In DNA, the CDR3 is TGTGCCAGCAGCGAGCCCCGAATCTATGGCTACACCTTC. The genes are TRBV6-2 or TRBV6-3 and TRBJ1-2, with unresolved D. Germline CDR1 and CDR2: MNHEY and SVGEGT. The V end lost 6 bases, the J end lost 4 bases, and 12 bases lay between the germline ends. This CDR3 region has 13 residues.

V usage is TRBV7-9 and J usage is TRBJ1-1; D remains ambiguous. V lost 3 bases and J lost 1, with 6 bases in between. This CDR3 region has 13 residues. Germline V lookup: CDR1 SEHNR, CDR2 FQNEAQ (reference sequence). This CDR3 reads CASSFTANTEAFF. Written as DNA, the CDR3 is TGTGCCAGCAGCTTTACAGCGAACACTGAAGCTTTCTTT.